The 10 T cell receptor beta chains below were found in one sample sequenced in a study of blood T cell repertoires in COVID-19. The method was immunoSEQ multiplex PCR; TCRdb's version includes in-frame clones alone and lacks a portion of them. Of 130,000 to 150,000 clones listed, more than 65% are singletons. Sequencing was done on a sample of peripheral blood. These receptors were taken from an older man with acute or convalescent COVID-19.

The chain combines TRBV3-1 (or the pseudogene TRBV3-2) with TRBJ2-7; 8 nucleotides match TRBD1. This CDR3 has 15 residues. Germline CDR1 reads LGHDT; CDR2 reads YNNKEL (reference sequence). The V segment lost 7 bases and the J segment 2 bases; nucleotides outside the gene matches: 10. In DNA, the CDR3 is TGTGCCAGCACTTCCCGGGACAGGCGACCCTACGAGCAGTACTTC. This gives the protein CASTSRDRRPYEQYF.

The chain joins TRBV5-5 to TRBJ1-6; D not resolved. From germline, CDR1 is SGHKS and CDR2 YYEKEE (reference sequence). The CDR3 totals 16 residues. V was shortened by 2 bases and J by 0 bases, with 9 bases between the two germline ends. CDR3 in DNA: TGTGCCAGCAGCTTAGACCGGAGCTCCTATAATTCACCCCTCCACTTT. Protein sequence: CASSLDRSSYNSPLHF.

The chain has TRBV27 and TRBJ2-7, with TRBD1 matching over 12 bases. CDR1 is MNHEY and CDR2 is SMNVEV in the germline V gene (reference sequence). V lost 5 bases and J lost 7; bases outside the gene matches: 9. The CDR3 is 15 residues long. In nucleotides, the CDR3 is TGTGCCAGCAGTCCATGGGACAGGGGGCGCGGGGAGCAGTACTTC. Protein sequence: CASSPWDRGRGEQYF.

The CDR3 DNA reads as TGTGCCAGCAGCTTAGGACACTCCCAGGGTGAGCAGTACTTC. It yields the protein CASSLGHSQGEQYF. V gene TRBV11-2 combines with J gene TRBJ2-7, with D possibly matching TRBD1 (5 bases). The CDR3 is 14 residues long. Trimming stripped 1 base from V and 7 bases from J, with 14 bases between. Germline CDR1 and CDR2: SGHAT and FQNNGV. Together with reference TRBV11-2 and TRBJ2-7, the CDR3 gives the full variable domain: EAGVAQSPRYKIIEKRQSVAFWCNPISGHATLYWYQQILGQGPKLLIQFQNNGVVDDSQLPKDRFSAERLKGVDSTLKIQPAKLEDSAVYLCASSLGHSQGEQYFGPGTRLTVT.

V is TRBV5-1 and J is TRBJ1-4, with 8 bases that match TRBD1. This CDR3 contains 15 residues. Unmatched junction bases numbered 7, after V lost 1 base and J lost 8 bases. Germline V gene data show CDR1 as SGHRS and CDR2 as YFSETQ. In DNA form, the CDR3 reads TGCGCCAGCAGCTTGTCAGGACAGGGTCAGGAAAAACTGTTTTTT. It specifies CASSLSGQGQEKLFF.

The V call is TRBV6-6, the J call TRBJ2-6, with TRBD1 as a possible D gene (5 bases). CDR1 is MNHNY, CDR2 SVGAGI, per germline (reference sequence). The CDR3 spans 16 residues. Trimming cost V 2 bases and J 2 bases, with 10 bases left between them. Here the CDR3 DNA reads TGTGCCAGCAGTTACGGTGGGGCTCCTGGGGCCAACGTCCTGACTTTC. Residues: CASSYGGAPGANVLTF.

The V gene is TRBV7-9, the J gene TRBJ2-5; 8 nucleotides line up with TRBD2. Unmatched junction bases numbered 3, after V lost 1 base and J lost 2 bases. The CDR3 covers 15 residues. Germline CDR1 reads SEHNR; CDR2 reads FQNEAQ (reference sequence). The CDR3 sequence is CASSLGSGRQETQYF. The CDR3 DNA reads TGTGCCAGCAGCTTAGGGAGCGGGAGACAAGAGACCCAGTACTTC. Filled out from reference TRBV7-9 and TRBJ2-5, the complete variable domain reads DTGVSQNPRHKITKRGQNVTFRCDPISEHNRLYWYRQTLGQGPEFLTYFQNEAQLEKSRLLSDRFSAERPKGSFSTLEIQRTEQGDSAMYLCASSLGSGRQETQYFGPGTRLLVL.

J is TRBJ2-6 and V is TRBV7-8; D is possibly TRBD1 (6 bases). Germline CDR1 is SGHVS and CDR2 is FQNEAQ. The CDR3 length is 18 residues. The V and J ends lost 4 bases and 1 base respectively, with 17 bases between them. The DNA for the CDR3 is TGTGCCAGCAGCTCGTGGAATGGGGGCGCTTCTGGGGCCAACGTCCTGACTTTC. Protein product: CASSSWNGGASGANVLTF.

The CDR3 loop reads CASSRRGGRSEKLFF. CDR3 in DNA: TGTGCCAGCAGCCGTCGGGGAGGGCGGAGTGAAAAACTGTTTTTT. The V gene is TRBV7-8, the J gene TRBJ1-4; D is unresolved. Germline V gene lookup returns CDR1 SGHVS and CDR2 FQNEAQ. The CDR3 contains 15 residues. V was shortened by 5 bases and J by 7 bases, with 17 bases between the two germline ends.

V usage is TRBV5-1 and J usage is TRBJ2-1, with D possibly being TRBD2 (7 bases). V lost 4 bases, J lost 9 bases, and 20 bases lay in between. This CDR3 has 15 amino acids. Per germline, CDR1 SGHRS and CDR2 YFSETQ. CDR3 coding DNA: TGCGCCAGCAGCACCTCATTCGGGGGGCCAAGTGAGCAGTTCTTC. Protein sequence: CASSTSFGGPSEQFF.